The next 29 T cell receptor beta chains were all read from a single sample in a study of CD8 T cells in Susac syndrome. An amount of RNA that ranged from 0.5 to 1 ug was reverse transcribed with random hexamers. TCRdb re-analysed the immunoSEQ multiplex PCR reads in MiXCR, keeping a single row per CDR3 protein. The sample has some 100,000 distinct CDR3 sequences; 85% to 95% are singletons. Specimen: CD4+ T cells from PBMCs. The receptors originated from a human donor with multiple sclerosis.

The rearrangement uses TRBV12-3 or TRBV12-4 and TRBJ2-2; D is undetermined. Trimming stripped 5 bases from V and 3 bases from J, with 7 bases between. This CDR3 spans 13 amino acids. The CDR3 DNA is TGTGCCAGCAGTCCCTGGGACACCGGGGAGCTGTTTTTT. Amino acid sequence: CASSPWDTGELFF.

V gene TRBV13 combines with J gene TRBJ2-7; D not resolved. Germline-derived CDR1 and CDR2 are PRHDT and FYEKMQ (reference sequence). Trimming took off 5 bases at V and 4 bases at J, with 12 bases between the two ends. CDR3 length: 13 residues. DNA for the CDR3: TGTGCCAGCAGCCCCGCTTTCAAATACGAGCAGTACTTC. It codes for CASSPAFKYEQYF.

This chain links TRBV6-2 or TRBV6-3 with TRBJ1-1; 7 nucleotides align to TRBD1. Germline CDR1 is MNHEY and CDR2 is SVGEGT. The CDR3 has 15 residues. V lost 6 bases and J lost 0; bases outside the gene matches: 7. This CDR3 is CASRERQGLNTEAFF. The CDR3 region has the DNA TGTGCCAGCAGAGAAAGACAGGGACTGAACACTGAAGCTTTCTTT.

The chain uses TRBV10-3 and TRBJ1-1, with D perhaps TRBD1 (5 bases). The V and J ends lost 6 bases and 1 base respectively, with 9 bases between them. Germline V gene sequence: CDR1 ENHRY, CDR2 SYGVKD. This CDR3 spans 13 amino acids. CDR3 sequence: CAISRDGNTEAFF. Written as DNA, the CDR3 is TGTGCCATCAGCCGGGACGGGAACACTGAAGCTTTCTTT.

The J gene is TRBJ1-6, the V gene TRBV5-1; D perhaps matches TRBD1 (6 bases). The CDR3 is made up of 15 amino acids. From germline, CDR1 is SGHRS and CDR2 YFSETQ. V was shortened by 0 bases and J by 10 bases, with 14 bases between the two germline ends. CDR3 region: CASSLGGHPSSPLHF. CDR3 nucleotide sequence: TGCGCCAGCAGCTTGGGGGGACATCCTTCCTCACCCCTCCACTTT. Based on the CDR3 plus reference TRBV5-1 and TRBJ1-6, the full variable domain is KAGVTQTPRYLIKTRGQQVTLSCSPISGHRSVSWYQQTPGQGLQFLFEYFSETQRNKGNFPGRFSGRQFSNSRSEMNVSTLELGDSALYLCASSLGGHPSSPLHFGNGTRLTVT.

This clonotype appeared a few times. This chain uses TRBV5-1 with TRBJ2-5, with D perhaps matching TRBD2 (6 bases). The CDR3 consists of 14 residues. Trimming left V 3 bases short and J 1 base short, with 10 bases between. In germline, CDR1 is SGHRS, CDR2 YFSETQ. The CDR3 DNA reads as TGCGCCAGCAGCTCGATGGGGGGCCAAGAGACCCAGTACTTC. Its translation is CASSSMGGQETQYF.

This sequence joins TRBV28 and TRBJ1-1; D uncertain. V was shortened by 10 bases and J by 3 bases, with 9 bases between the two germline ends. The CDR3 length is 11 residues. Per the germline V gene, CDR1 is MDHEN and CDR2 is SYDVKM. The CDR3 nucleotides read TGTGCCACCGCGGGGTACACTGAAGCTTTCTTT. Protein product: CATAGYTEAFF.

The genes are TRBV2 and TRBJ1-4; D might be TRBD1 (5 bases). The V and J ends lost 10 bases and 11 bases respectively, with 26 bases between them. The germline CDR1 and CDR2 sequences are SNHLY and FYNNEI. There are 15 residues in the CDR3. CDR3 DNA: TGTGCCACCGACGCCGGGACGGGTTTTTTTGGTAAACTGTTTTTT. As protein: CATDAGTGFFGKLFF.

The CDR3 bases are TGTGCCAGCAGTCTTAGGTGGGACACTGAAGCTTTCTTT. Translated: CASSLRWDTEAFF. The chain is built from TRBV2 and TRBJ1-1; D is uncertain. Trimming left V 5 bases short and J 3 bases short, with 10 bases between. The CDR3 is 13 residues long. Germline V gene lookup returns CDR1 SNHLY and CDR2 FYNNEI.

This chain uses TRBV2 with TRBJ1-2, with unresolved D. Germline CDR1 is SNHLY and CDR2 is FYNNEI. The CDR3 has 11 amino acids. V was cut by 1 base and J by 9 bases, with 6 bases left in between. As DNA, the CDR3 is TGTGCCAGCAGTGAAGAGGTCAGCTACACCTTC. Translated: CASSEEVSYTF. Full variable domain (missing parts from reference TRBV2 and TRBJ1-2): EPEVTQTPSHQVTQMGQEVILRCVPISNHLYFYWYRQILGQKVEFLVSFYNNEISEKSEIFDDQFSVERPDGSNFTLKIRSTKLEDSAMYFCASSEEVSYTFGSGTRLTVV.

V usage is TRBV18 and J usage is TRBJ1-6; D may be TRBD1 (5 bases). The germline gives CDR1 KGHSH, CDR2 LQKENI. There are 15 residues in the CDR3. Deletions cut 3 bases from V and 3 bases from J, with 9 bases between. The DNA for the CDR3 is TGTGCCAGCTCACCCGGGACGGACTATAATTCACCCCTCCACTTT. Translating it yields CASSPGTDYNSPLHF.

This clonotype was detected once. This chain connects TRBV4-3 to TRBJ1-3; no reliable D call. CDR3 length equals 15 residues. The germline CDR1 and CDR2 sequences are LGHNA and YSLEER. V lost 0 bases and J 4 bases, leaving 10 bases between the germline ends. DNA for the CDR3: TGCGCCAGCAGCCAAGAATGGTTAAGCGGAAACACCATATATTTT. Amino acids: CASSQEWLSGNTIYF.

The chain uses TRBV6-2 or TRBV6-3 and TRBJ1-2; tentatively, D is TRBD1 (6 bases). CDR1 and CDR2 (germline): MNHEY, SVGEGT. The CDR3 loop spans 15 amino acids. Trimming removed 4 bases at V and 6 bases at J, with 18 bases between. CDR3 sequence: CASSFTLGAPHGYTF. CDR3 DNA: TGTGCCAGCAGTTTTACTCTGGGGGCACCGCATGGCTACACCTTC.

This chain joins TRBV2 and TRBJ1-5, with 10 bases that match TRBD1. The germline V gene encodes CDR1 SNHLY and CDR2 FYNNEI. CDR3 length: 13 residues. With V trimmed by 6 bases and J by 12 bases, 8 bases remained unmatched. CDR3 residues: CASSAGQGNLQHF. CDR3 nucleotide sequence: TGTGCCAGCAGCGCGGGACAGGGGAATCTCCAGCATTTT.

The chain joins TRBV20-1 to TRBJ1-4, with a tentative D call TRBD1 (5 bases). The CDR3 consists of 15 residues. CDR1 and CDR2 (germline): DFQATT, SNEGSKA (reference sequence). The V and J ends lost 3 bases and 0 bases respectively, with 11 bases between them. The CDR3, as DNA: TGCAGTGCTAGGTGGGGGGGTGCAACTAATGAAAAACTGTTTTTT. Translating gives CSARWGGATNEKLFF.

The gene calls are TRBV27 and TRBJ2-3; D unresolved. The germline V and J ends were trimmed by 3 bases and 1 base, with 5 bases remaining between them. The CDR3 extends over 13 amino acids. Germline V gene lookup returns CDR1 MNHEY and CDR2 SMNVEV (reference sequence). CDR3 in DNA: TGTGCCAGCAGTTTTAGTGGCACAGATACGCAGTATTTT. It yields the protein CASSFSGTDTQYF.

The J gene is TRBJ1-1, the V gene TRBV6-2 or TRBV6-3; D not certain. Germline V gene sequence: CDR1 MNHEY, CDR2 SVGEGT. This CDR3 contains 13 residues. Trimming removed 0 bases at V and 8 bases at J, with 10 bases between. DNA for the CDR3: TGTGCCAGCAGTTACTCGACGGGAATCGAAGCTTTCTTT. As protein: CASSYSTGIEAFF.

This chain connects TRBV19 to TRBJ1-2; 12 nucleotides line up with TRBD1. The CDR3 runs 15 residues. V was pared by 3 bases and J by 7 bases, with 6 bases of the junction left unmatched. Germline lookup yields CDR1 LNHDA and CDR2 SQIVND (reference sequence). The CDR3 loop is CASSIPGQGAAGYTF. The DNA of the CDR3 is TGTGCCAGTAGTATCCCGGGACAGGGGGCGGCTGGCTACACCTTC.

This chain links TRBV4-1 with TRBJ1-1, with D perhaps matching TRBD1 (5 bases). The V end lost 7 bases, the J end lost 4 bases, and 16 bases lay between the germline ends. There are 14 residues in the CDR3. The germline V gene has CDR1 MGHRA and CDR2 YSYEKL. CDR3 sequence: CASIGPLRGTEAFF. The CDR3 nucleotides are TGCGCCAGCATAGGCCCTCTTAGGGGCACTGAAGCTTTCTTT.

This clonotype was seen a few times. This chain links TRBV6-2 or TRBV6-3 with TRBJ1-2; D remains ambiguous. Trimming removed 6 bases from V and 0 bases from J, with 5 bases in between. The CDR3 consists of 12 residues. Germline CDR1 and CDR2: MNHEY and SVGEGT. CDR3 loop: CASSRSNYGYTF. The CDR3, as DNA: TGTGCCAGCAGCCGATCTAACTATGGCTACACCTTC.

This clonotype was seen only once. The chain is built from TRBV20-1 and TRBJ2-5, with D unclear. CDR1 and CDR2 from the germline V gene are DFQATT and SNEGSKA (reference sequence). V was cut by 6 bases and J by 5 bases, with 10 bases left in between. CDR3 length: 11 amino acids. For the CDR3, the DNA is TGCAGTGCCCGAATAAGGGAGACCCAGTACTTC. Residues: CSARIRETQYF.

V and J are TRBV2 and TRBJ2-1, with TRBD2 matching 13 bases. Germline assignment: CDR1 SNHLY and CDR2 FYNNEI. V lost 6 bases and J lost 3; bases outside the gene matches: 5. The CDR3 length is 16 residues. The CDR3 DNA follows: TGTGCCAGCAGGGGACTAGCGGGGCCTAGCTACAATGAGCAGTTCTTC. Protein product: CASRGLAGPSYNEQFF.

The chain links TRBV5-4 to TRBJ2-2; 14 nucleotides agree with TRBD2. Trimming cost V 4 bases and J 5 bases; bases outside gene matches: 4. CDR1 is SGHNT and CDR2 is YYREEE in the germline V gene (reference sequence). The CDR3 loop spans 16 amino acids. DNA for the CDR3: TGTGCCAGCAGCACGGGACTAGCGGGAGCTACCGGGGAGCTGTTTTTT. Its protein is CASSTGLAGATGELFF. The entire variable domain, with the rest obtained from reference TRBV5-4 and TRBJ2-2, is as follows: ETGVTQSPTHLIKTRGQQVTLRCSSQSGHNTVSWYQQALGQGPQFIFQYYREEENGRGNFPPRFSGLQFPNYSSELNVNALELDDSALYLCASSTGLAGATGELFFGEGSRLTVL.

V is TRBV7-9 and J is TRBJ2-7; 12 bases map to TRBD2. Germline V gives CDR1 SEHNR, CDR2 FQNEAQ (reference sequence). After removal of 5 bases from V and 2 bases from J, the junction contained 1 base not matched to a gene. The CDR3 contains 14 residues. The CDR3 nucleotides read TGTGCCAGCAGCAGACTAGCGGGGGCCTACGAGCAGTACTTC. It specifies CASSRLAGAYEQYF. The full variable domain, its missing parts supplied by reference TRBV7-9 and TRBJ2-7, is DTGVSQNPRHKITKRGQNVTFRCDPISEHNRLYWYRQTLGQGPEFLTYFQNEAQLEKSRLLSDRFSAERPKGSFSTLEIQRTEQGDSAMYLCASSRLAGAYEQYFGPGTRLTVT.

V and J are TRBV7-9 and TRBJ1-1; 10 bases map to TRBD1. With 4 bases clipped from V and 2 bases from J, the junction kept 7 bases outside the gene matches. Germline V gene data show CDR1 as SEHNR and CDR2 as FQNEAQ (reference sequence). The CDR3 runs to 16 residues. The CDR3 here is CASSWGQGLINTEAFF. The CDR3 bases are TGTGCCAGCAGCTGGGGACAGGGGCTGATAAACACTGAAGCTTTCTTT.

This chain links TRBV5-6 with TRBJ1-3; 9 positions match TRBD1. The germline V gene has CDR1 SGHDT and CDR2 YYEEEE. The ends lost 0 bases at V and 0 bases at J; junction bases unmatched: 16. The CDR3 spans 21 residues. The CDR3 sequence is CASSLAFGQGSWASSGNTIYF. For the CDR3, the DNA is TGTGCCAGCAGCTTGGCCTTTGGACAGGGGAGTTGGGCAAGCTCTGGAAACACCATATATTTT.

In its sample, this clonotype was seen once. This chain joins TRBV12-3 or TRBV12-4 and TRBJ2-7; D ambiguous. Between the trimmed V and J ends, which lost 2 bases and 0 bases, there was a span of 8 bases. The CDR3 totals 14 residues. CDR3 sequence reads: CASSLNTISYEQYF. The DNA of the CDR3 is TGTGCCAGCAGTTTAAACACCATCTCCTACGAGCAGTACTTC.

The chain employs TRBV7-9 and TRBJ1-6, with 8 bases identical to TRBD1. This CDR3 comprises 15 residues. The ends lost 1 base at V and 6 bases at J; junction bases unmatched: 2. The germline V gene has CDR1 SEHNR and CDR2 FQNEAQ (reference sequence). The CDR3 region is CASSLEQGGNSPLHF. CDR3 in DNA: TGTGCCAGCAGCTTAGAACAGGGGGGTAATTCACCCCTCCACTTT.

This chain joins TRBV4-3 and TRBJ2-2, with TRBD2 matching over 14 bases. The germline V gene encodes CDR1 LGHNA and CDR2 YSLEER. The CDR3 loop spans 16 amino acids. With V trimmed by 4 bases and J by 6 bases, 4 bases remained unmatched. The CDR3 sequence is CASSRGLAGGAGELFF. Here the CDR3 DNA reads TGCGCCAGCAGCCGAGGACTAGCGGGGGGCGCCGGGGAGCTGTTTTTT.